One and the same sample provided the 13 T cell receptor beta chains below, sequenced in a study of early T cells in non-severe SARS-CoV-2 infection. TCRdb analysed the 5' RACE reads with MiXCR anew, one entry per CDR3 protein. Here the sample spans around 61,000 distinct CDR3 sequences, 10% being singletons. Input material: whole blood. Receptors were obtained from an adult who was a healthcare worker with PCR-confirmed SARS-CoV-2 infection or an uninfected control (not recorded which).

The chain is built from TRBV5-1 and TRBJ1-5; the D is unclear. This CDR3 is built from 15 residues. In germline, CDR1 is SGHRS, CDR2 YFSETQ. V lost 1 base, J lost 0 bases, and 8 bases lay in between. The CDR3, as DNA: TGCGCCAGCAGCTTGTATACGGATAGCAATCAGCCCCAGCATTTT. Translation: CASSLYTDSNQPQHF.

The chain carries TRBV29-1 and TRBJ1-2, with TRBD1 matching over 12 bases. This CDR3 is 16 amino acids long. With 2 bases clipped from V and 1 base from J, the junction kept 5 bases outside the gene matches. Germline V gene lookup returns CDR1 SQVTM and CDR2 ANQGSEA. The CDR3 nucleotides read TGCAGCGTTGAAAAGGGACAGGGGGCCCTTAACTATGGCTACACCTTC. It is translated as CSVEKGQGALNYGYTF.

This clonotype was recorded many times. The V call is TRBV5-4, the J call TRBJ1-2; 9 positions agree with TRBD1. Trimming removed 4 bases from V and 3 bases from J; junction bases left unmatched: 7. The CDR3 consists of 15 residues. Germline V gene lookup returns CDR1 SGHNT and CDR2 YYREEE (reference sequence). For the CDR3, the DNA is TGTGCCAGCAGCACTCACAGGGGGCCGGACTATGGCTACACCTTC. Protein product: CASSTHRGPDYGYTF. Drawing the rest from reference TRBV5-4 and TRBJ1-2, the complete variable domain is ETGVTQSPTHLIKTRGQQVTLRCSSQSGHNTVSWYQQALGQGPQFIFQYYREEENGRGNFPPRFSGLQFPNYSSELNVNALELDDSALYLCASSTHRGPDYGYTFGSGTRLTVV.

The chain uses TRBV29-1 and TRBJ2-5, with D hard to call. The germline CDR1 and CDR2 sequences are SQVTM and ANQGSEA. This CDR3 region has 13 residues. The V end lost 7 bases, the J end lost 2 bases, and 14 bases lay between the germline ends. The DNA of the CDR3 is TGCAGCGCTATCCCCGACTTACAAGAGACCCAGTACTTC. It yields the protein CSAIPDLQETQYF.

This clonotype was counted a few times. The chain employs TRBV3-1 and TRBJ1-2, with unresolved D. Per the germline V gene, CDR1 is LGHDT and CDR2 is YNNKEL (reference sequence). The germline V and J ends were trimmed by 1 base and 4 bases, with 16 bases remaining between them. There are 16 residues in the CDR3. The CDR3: CASSQGWGANSYGYTF. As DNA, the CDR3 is TGTGCCAGCAGCCAAGGATGGGGAGCCAATAGCTATGGCTACACCTTC. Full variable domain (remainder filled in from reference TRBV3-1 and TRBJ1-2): DTAVSQTPKYLVTQMGNDKSIKCEQNLGHDTMYWYKQDSKKFLKIMFSYNNKELIINETVPNRFSPKSPDKAHLNLHINSLELGDSAVYFCASSQGWGANSYGYTFGSGTRLTVV.

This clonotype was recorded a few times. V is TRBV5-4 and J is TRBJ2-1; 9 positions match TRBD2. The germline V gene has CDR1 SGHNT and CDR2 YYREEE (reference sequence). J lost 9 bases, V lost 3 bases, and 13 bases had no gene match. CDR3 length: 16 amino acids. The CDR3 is CASSSGLAGVNGEQFF. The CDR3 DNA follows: TGTGCCAGCAGCTCTGGCTTAGCGGGAGTAAACGGTGAGCAGTTCTTC.

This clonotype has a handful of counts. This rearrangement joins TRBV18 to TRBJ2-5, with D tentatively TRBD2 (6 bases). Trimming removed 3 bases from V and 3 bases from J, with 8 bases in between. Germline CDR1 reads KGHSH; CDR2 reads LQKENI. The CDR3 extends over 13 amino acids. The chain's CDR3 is CASSPGLEETQYF. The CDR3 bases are TGTGCCAGCTCACCGGGACTTGAAGAGACCCAGTACTTC.

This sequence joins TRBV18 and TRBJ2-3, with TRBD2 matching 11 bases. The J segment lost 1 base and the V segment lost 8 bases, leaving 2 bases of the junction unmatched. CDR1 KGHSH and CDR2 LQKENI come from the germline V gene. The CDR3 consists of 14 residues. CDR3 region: CASTLAGGTDTQYF. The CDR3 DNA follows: TGTGCCAGCACACTAGCGGGGGGCACAGATACGCAGTATTTT. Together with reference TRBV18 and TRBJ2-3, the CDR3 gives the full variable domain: NAGVMQNPRHLVRRRGQEARLRCSPMKGHSHVYWYRQLPEEGLKFMVYLQKENIIDESGMPKERFSAEFPKEGPSILRIQQVVRGDSAAYFCASTLAGGTDTQYFGPGTRLTVL.

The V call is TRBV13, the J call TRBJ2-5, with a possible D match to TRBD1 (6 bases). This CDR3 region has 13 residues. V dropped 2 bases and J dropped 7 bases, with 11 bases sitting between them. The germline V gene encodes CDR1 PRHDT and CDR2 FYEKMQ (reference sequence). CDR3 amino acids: CASSLTGLWTQYF. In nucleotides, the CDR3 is TGTGCCAGCAGCTTAACAGGGCTATGGACCCAGTACTTC.

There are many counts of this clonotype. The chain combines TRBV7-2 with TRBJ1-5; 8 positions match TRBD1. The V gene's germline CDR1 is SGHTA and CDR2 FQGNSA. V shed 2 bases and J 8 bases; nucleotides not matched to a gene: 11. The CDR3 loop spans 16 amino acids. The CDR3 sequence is CASSLLIDRGVEPQHF. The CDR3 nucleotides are TGTGCCAGCAGCTTACTAATAGACAGGGGAGTGGAGCCCCAGCATTTT. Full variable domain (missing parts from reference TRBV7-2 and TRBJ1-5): GAGVSQSPSNKVTEKGKDVELRCDPISGHTALYWYRQSLGQGLEFLIYFQGNSAPDKSGLPSDRFSAERTGGSVSTLTIQRTQQEDSAVYLCASSLLIDRGVEPQHFGDGTRLSIL.

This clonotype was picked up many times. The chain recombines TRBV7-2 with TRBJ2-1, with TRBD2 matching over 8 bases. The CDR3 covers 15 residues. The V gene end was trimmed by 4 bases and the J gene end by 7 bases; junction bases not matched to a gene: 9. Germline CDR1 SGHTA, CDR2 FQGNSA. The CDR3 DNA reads TGTGCCAGCAGCTCCCGCGGGAGGTTGGGTAATGAGCAGTTCTTC. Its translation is CASSSRGRLGNEQFF.

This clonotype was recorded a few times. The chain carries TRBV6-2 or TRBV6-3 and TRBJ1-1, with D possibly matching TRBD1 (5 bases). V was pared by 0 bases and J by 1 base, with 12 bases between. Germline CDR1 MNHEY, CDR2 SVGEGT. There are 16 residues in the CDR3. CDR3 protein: CASSYSDSRGNTEAFF. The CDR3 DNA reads TGTGCCAGCAGTTACTCAGACAGTAGGGGGAACACTGAAGCTTTCTTT.

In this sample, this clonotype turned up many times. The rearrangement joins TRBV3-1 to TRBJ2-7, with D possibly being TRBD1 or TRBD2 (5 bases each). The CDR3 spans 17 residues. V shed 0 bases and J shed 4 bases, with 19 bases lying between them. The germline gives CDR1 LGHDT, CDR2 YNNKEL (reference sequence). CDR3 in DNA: TGTGCCAGCAGCCAAGATCTTTTCGGGGCAGGGAAGTACGAGCAGTACTTC. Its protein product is CASSQDLFGAGKYEQYF.